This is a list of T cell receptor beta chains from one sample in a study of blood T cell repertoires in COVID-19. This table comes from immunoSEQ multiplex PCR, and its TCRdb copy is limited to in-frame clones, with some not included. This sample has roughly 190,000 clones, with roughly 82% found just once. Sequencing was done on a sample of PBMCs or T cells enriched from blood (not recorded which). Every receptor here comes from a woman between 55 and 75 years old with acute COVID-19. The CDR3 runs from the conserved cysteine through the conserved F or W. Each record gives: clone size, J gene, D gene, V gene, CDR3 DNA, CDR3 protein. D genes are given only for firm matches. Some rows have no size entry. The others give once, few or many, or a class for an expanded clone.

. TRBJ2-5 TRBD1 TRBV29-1 TGCAGCGTTCTCGGACAGGGAGAAACCCAGTACTTC CSVLGQGETQYF
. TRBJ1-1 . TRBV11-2 TGTGCCAGCAGCTTAGATCCGGGATTGAACACTGAAGCTTTCTTT CASSLDPGLNTEAFF
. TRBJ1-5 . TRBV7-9 TGTGCCAGCAGCTTTTTGGGGCGACATCAGCCCCAGCATTTT CASSFLGRHQPQHF
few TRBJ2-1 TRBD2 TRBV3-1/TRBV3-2 TGTGCCAGCAGCCAAGTCTCTAGCGGGGAGGGAGAGCAGTTCTTC CASSQVSSGEGEQFF
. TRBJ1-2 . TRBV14 TGTGCCAGCAGCCTCAGCGGGGGACAAATGAATGGCTACACCTTC CASSLSGGQMNGYTF
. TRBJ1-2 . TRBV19 TGTGCCAGTAGAATGAGAGACTATGGCTACACCTTC CASRMRDYGYTF
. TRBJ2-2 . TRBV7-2 TGTGCCAGCAGCCGTTGGGGGCCACCGAACACCGGGGAGCTGTTTTTT CASSRWGPPNTGELFF
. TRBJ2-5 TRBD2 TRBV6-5 TGTGCCACAGCGGGGGGACTTGAAGAGACCCAGTACTTC CATAGGLEETQYF
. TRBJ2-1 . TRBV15 TGTGCCACCAGCAGAGGAAGCGGACTCAATGAGCAGTTCTTC CATSRGSGLNEQFF
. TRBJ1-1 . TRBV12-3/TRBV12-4 TGTGCCAGCAGTCTCGGGAACACTGAAGCTTTCTTT CASSLGNTEAFF
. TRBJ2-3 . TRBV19 TGTGCCAGTAGTATAGAGGGCAGGGACTCGGATACGCAGTATTTT CASSIEGRDSDTQYF
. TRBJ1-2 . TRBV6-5 TGTGCCAGCAGTTACTCCGCGACAGCTAACTATGGCTACACCTTC CASSYSATANYGYTF
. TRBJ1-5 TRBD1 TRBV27 TGTGCCAGCAGTCCTAGACAGGGCCTTCAGCCCCAGCATTTT CASSPRQGLQPQHF
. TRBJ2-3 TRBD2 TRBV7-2 TGTGCCACCCATAGCGGGACTACCACAGATACGCAGTATTTT CATHSGTTTDTQYF
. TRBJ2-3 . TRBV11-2 TGTGCCAGCAGCTCAACATCTCCTAGCACAGATACGCAGTATTTT CASSSTSPSTDTQYF
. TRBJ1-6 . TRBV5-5 TGTGCCAGCAGCTTGGAGATTTCAGGGCTCGGGAATTCACCCCTCCACTTT CASSLEISGLGNSPLHF